The rows below give T cell receptor beta chains drawn from one sample of a study of cytomegalovirus exposure and HLA in healthy donors. Assay: immunoSEQ multiplex PCR; the TCRdb copy retains only in-frame clones and omits some. The table has under 250,000 clones, roughly 91% seen once. The sequenced sample was PBMCs. The source of these receptors is a woman under 30 in good health and CMV-seropositive. Each CDR3 is given with its conserved first and last residue. Fields, in order: V gene, J gene, CDR3 length, clone size, D gene, CDR3 protein, CDR3 DNA. The D gene is left open where the match is weak. Size is stated for part of the rows, as once, few or many counts, or as a class when the clone is expanded.

v_call: TRBV9
j_call: TRBJ2-7
cdr3_length: 14
clone_size: .
d_call: TRBD1
cdr3_aa: CASSTGQGAYEQYF
cdr3_nt: TGTGCCAGCAGCACGGGACAGGGAGCCTACGAGCAGTACTTC

v_call: TRBV10-1
j_call: TRBJ2-1
cdr3_length: 15
clone_size: once
d_call: TRBD2
cdr3_aa: CASSELSGSYNEQFF
cdr3_nt: TGCGCCAGCAGTGAGCTAAGCGGGAGCTACAATGAGCAGTTCTTC

v_call: TRBV29-1
j_call: TRBJ2-2
cdr3_length: 15
clone_size: .
d_call: .
cdr3_aa: CSVGATHRITGELFF
cdr3_nt: TGCAGCGTTGGAGCGACCCACCGAATCACCGGGGAGCTGTTTTTT

v_call: TRBV23-1
j_call: TRBJ2-5
cdr3_length: 17
clone_size: .
d_call: .
cdr3_aa: CASSQLKRTLKQETQYF
cdr3_nt: TGCGCCAGCAGTCAATTGAAACGGACACTCAAGCAAGAGACCCAGTACTTC

v_call: TRBV5-6
j_call: TRBJ1-3
cdr3_length: 16
clone_size: .
d_call: .
cdr3_aa: CASSALWLLSGNTIYF
cdr3_nt: TGTGCCAGCAGCGCGCTTTGGTTGCTCTCTGGAAACACCATATATTTT

v_call: TRBV2
j_call: TRBJ1-5
cdr3_length: 12
clone_size: few
d_call: .
cdr3_aa: CASSEARQPQHF
cdr3_nt: TGTGCCAGCAGTGAAGCGCGTCAGCCCCAGCATTTT

v_call: TRBV28
j_call: TRBJ2-3
cdr3_length: 16
clone_size: .
d_call: TRBD2
cdr3_aa: CASSSPSGSGADTQYF
cdr3_nt: TGTGCCAGCAGTTCCCCTAGCGGGAGTGGGGCAGATACGCAGTATTTT

v_call: TRBV28
j_call: TRBJ2-4
cdr3_length: 14
clone_size: .
d_call: TRBD2
cdr3_aa: CASSLLAGVGIQYF
cdr3_nt: TGTGCCAGCAGTTTATTAGCGGGAGTCGGCATTCAGTACTTC

v_call: TRBV25-1
j_call: TRBJ2-5
cdr3_length: 18
clone_size: many
d_call: TRBD1
cdr3_aa: CASSNPSRQGNLGETQYF
cdr3_nt: TGTGCCAGCAGTAACCCCTCGAGACAGGGTAATTTAGGGGAGACCCAGTACTTC

v_call: TRBV7-2
j_call: TRBJ2-3
cdr3_length: 17
clone_size: .
d_call: TRBD2
cdr3_aa: CASRPTGREGYVDTQYF
cdr3_nt: TGTGCCAGCAGACCCACGGGGCGGGAGGGTTACGTAGATACGCAGTATTTT

v_call: TRBV5-1
j_call: TRBJ2-2
cdr3_length: 15
clone_size: .
d_call: .
cdr3_aa: CASSPGAANTGELFF
cdr3_nt: TGCGCCAGCAGCCCAGGGGCTGCGAACACCGGGGAGCTGTTTTTT

v_call: TRBV5-1
j_call: TRBJ1-1
cdr3_length: 13
clone_size: once
d_call: .
cdr3_aa: CASSPGGSTEAFF
cdr3_nt: TGCGCCAGCAGCCCGGGGGGTAGCACTGAAGCTTTCTTT

v_call: TRBV19
j_call: TRBJ2-7
cdr3_length: 14
clone_size: .
d_call: .
cdr3_aa: CASSISGSSYEQYF
cdr3_nt: TGTGCCAGTAGTATATCCGGGTCATCCTACGAGCAGTACTTC

v_call: TRBV7-6
j_call: TRBJ1-1
cdr3_length: 14
clone_size: .
d_call: .
cdr3_aa: CASSETGKNTEAFF
cdr3_nt: TGTGCCAGCAGCGAAACAGGGAAGAACACTGAAGCTTTCTTT

v_call: TRBV5-1
j_call: TRBJ2-2
cdr3_length: 15
clone_size: .
d_call: TRBD1
cdr3_aa: CASSYGTGGPGELFF
cdr3_nt: TGCGCCAGCAGCTATGGGACAGGGGGTCCCGGGGAGCTGTTTTTT

v_call: TRBV27
j_call: TRBJ1-3
cdr3_length: 14
clone_size: .
d_call: TRBD1
cdr3_aa: CASRTGGRGNTIYF
cdr3_nt: TGTGCCAGCAGGACAGGGGGGAGAGGAAACACCATATATTTT

v_call: TRBV28
j_call: TRBJ2-1
cdr3_length: 14
clone_size: once
d_call: TRBD1
cdr3_aa: CASTVTGVGNEQFF
cdr3_nt: TGTGCCAGCACTGTTACAGGGGTGGGGAATGAGCAGTTCTTC

v_call: TRBV6-5
j_call: TRBJ2-2
cdr3_length: 15
clone_size: .
d_call: TRBD2
cdr3_aa: CASSPSAGGNGELFF
cdr3_nt: TGTGCCAGCAGTCCCTCAGCGGGAGGCAACGGGGAGCTGTTTTTT

v_call: TRBV11-2
j_call: TRBJ2-7
cdr3_length: 15
clone_size: .
d_call: TRBD1
cdr3_aa: CASSPRGNYAYEQYF
cdr3_nt: TGTGCCAGCAGCCCCAGGGGGAACTATGCTTACGAGCAGTACTTC

v_call: TRBV2
j_call: TRBJ2-3
cdr3_length: 14
clone_size: .
d_call: .
cdr3_aa: CASSDRASTDTQYF
cdr3_nt: TGTGCCAGCAGTGATCGCGCCTCGACAGATACGCAGTATTTT

v_call: TRBV30
j_call: TRBJ1-4
cdr3_length: 18
clone_size: .
d_call: TRBD1
cdr3_aa: CAWSVTRNRGTGDEKLFF
cdr3_nt: TGTGCCTGGAGCGTTACCAGGAACCGCGGGACAGGGGATGAAAAACTGTTTTTT

v_call: TRBV15
j_call: TRBJ2-2
cdr3_length: 17
clone_size: few
d_call: .
cdr3_aa: CATSRGMAQGGAGELFF
cdr3_nt: TGTGCCACCAGCAGAGGGATGGCACAGGGAGGGGCCGGGGAGCTGTTTTTT

v_call: TRBV4-1
j_call: TRBJ2-3
cdr3_length: 16
clone_size: .
d_call: TRBD2
cdr3_aa: CASSQDTSGFADTQYF
cdr3_nt: TGCGCCAGCAGCCAAGATACTAGCGGGTTCGCAGATACGCAGTATTTT

v_call: TRBV10-3
j_call: TRBJ2-7
cdr3_length: 16
clone_size: few
d_call: TRBD1
cdr3_aa: CAISPGRTGTSYEQYF
cdr3_nt: TGTGCCATCAGTCCTGGAAGGACAGGGACTTCCTACGAGCAGTACTTC

v_call: TRBV25-1
j_call: TRBJ2-3
cdr3_length: 16
clone_size: .
d_call: TRBD1
cdr3_aa: CASSVRDRGRADTQYF
cdr3_nt: TGTGCCAGCAGTGTTCGCGACAGGGGGCGAGCAGATACGCAGTATTTT

v_call: TRBV7-8
j_call: TRBJ1-1
cdr3_length: 16
clone_size: .
d_call: .
cdr3_aa: CASSLPLRFGNTEAFF
cdr3_nt: TGTGCCAGCAGCTTACCTCTGAGGTTTGGGAACACTGAAGCTTTCTTT

v_call: TRBV6-1
j_call: TRBJ2-7
cdr3_length: 13
clone_size: .
d_call: .
cdr3_aa: CASSELDKYEQYF
cdr3_nt: TGTGCCAGCAGTGAACTAGATAAGTACGAGCAGTACTTC

v_call: TRBV19
j_call: TRBJ1-2
cdr3_length: 14
clone_size: .
d_call: TRBD1
cdr3_aa: CASSADRVAYGYTF
cdr3_nt: TGTGCCAGTAGTGCGGACAGGGTAGCATATGGCTACACCTTC

v_call: TRBV7-8
j_call: TRBJ1-3
cdr3_length: 17
clone_size: .
d_call: .
cdr3_aa: CASSRGFGSETGNTIYF
cdr3_nt: TGTGCCAGCAGCCGGGGGTTCGGGAGCGAAACTGGAAACACCATATATTTT

v_call: TRBV5-1
j_call: TRBJ2-7
cdr3_length: 16
clone_size: .
d_call: TRBD2
cdr3_aa: CASSPRTSGSSYEQYF
cdr3_nt: TGCGCCAGCAGCCCGCGGACTAGCGGGAGCTCCTACGAGCAGTACTTC

v_call: TRBV27
j_call: TRBJ1-1
cdr3_length: 13
clone_size: .
d_call: .
cdr3_aa: CASSLSGRLEAFF
cdr3_nt: TGTGCCAGCAGTTTATCGGGGCGGCTTGAAGCTTTCTTT

v_call: TRBV6-5
j_call: TRBJ2-7
cdr3_length: 15
clone_size: .
d_call: .
cdr3_aa: CASSYSIKTRGEQYF
cdr3_nt: TGTGCCAGCAGTTACTCAATAAAAACTAGAGGCGAGCAGTACTTC

v_call: TRBV12-5
j_call: TRBJ1-2
cdr3_length: 13
clone_size: few
d_call: .
cdr3_aa: CASAVDSSAGYTF
cdr3_nt: TGTGCTAGTGCCGTAGACAGCTCCGCTGGCTACACCTTC

v_call: TRBV28
j_call: TRBJ1-3
cdr3_length: 15
clone_size: few
d_call: .
cdr3_aa: CASSYPGRSGNTIYF
cdr3_nt: TGTGCCAGCAGCTACCCTGGCAGGTCTGGAAACACCATATATTTT

v_call: TRBV28
j_call: TRBJ2-4
cdr3_length: 17
clone_size: once
d_call: .
cdr3_aa: CASSLPGGSQWHNIQYF
cdr3_nt: TGTGCCAGCAGTTTACCTGGGGGCTCGCAATGGCACAACATTCAGTACTTC